The next 3 T cell receptor beta chains were all read from a single sample in a study of blood T cell repertoires in COVID-19. TCRdb's copy holds only in-frame clones and misses some; the assay was immunoSEQ multiplex PCR. The table has around 400,000 clones, just under 90% seen once. The sequenced sample was PBMCs or T cells enriched from blood (not recorded which). These receptors all stem from a young woman who had recovered from COVID-19.

V is TRBV18 and J is TRBJ2-2, with 7 bases identical to TRBD1. Germline V CDR1 and CDR2: KGHSH, LQKENI. The CDR3 spans 15 residues. V gave up 2 bases and J gave up 8 bases; unmatched junction bases: 8. This CDR3 reads CASSPDRGGSGELFF. Written as DNA, the CDR3 is TGTGCCAGCTCACCAGACAGAGGGGGCTCGGGGGAGCTGTTTTTT.

The chain links TRBV5-1 to TRBJ1-1, with D maybe TRBD1 (6 bases). Germline lookup yields CDR1 SGHRS and CDR2 YFSETQ. This CDR3 comprises 15 residues. Between the trimmed V and J ends, which lost 0 bases and 5 bases, there was a span of 14 bases. The CDR3, as DNA: TGCGCCAGCAGCTTGGGAAGTTGGGGGCTTACTGAAGCTTTCTTT. Residues: CASSLGSWGLTEAFF.

The V and J genes are TRBV19 and TRBJ2-1; D might be TRBD1 (5 bases). Germline assignment: CDR1 LNHDA and CDR2 SQIVND (reference sequence). The length of the CDR3 is 14 residues. Trimming removed 7 bases at V and 1 base at J, with 11 bases between. DNA of the CDR3: TGTGCCAGTAAGCAGGGTGGATCCTACAATGAGCAGTTCTTC. Protein: CASKQGGSYNEQFF.